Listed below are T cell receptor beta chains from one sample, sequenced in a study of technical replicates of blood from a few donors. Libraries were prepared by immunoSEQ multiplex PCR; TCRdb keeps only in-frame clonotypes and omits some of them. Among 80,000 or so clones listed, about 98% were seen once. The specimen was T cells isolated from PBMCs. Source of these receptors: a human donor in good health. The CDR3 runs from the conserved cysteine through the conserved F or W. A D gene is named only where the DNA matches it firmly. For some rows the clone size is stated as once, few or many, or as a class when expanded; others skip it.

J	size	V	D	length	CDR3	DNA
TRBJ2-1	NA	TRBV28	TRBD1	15	CASTLGQGVNNEQFF	TGTGCCAGCACCCTGGGACAGGGGGTCAACAATGAGCAGTTCTTC
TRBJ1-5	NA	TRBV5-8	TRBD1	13	CASTGTGGQPQHF	TGTGCCAGCACTGGGACAGGGGGTCAGCCCCAGCATTTT
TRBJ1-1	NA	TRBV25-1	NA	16	CASSAPPGVVGTEAFF	TGTGCCAGCAGTGCACCTCCGGGGGTGGTGGGCACTGAAGCTTTCTTT
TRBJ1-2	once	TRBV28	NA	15	CASSLAQQANYGYTF	TGTGCCAGCAGTTTAGCGCAACAGGCGAACTATGGCTACACCTTC
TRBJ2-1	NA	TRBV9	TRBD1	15	CASSVGQGSYNEQFF	TGTGCCAGCAGCGTAGGACAGGGCTCCTACAATGAGCAGTTCTTC
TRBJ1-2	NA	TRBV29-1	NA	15	CSVEGSPPTRYGYTF	TGCAGCGTTGAGGGCAGCCCACCGACTAGGTATGGCTACACCTTC
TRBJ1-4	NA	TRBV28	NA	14	CASSQTGVNEKLFF	TGTGCCAGCAGCCAAACGGGTGTTAATGAAAAACTGTTTTTT
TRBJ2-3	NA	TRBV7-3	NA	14	CASSLNKNTDTQYF	TGTGCCAGCAGCTTAAACAAAAACACAGATACGCAGTATTTT
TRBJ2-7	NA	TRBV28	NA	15	CASSPGGGWSYEQYF	TGTGCCAGCAGTCCAGGAGGGGGCTGGTCCTACGAGCAGTACTTC
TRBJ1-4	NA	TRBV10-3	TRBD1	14	CAISEQGTNEKLFF	TGTGCCATCAGTGAACAGGGGACTAATGAAAAACTGTTTTTT
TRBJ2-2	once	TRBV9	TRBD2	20	CASSSREGSSGGVSPGELFF	TGTGCCAGCAGCTCCCGCGAGGGGAGTAGCGGGGGGGTTTCTCCCGGGGAGCTGTTTTTT
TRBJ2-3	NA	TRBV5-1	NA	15	CASSLRRVTTDTQYF	TGCGCCAGCAGCCTCCGTCGAGTAACGACAGATACGCAGTATTTT
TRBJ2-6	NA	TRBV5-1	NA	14	CASSEGAGANVLTF	TGCGCCAGCAGCGAGGGGGCTGGGGCCAACGTCCTGACTTTC
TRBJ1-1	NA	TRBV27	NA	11	CASSSGGAAFF	TGTGCCAGCAGTTCGGGGGGGGCGGCTTTCTTT
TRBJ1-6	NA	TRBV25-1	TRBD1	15	CASSASGQNNSPLHF	TGTGCCAGCAGTGCCTCGGGACAGAATAATTCACCCCTCCACTTT
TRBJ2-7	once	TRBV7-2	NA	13	CASSLVTPGEQYF	TGTGCCAGCAGCTTAGTAACCCCCGGGGAGCAGTACTTC
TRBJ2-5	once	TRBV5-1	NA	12	CASSLAQETQYF	TGCGCCAGCAGCTTGGCTCAAGAGACCCAGTACTTC
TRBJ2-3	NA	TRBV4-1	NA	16	CASSQGRFRITDTQYF	TGCGCCAGCAGCCAAGGGCGCTTCAGGATCACAGATACGCAGTATTTT
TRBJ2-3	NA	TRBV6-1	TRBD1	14	CANHRGSNTDTQYF	TGTGCCAACCACAGGGGATCGAACACAGATACGCAGTATTTT
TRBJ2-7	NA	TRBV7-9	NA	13	CASSLNSYYEQYF	TGTGCCAGCAGCTTAAACAGCTACTACGAGCAGTACTTC
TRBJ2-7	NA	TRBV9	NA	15	CASSVGTHLLDEQYF	TGTGCCAGCAGCGTGGGCACCCACCTCCTGGACGAGCAGTACTTC
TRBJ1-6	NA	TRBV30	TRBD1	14	CAWSSGQPPSPLHF	TGTGCCTGGAGCTCGGGACAGCCCCCTTCACCCCTCCACTTT
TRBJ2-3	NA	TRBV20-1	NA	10	CSARLDTQYF	TGCAGTGCTAGACTAGATACGCAGTATTTT
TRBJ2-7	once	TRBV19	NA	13	CASRNRVTYEQYF	TGTGCCAGTCGGAACAGGGTCACCTACGAGCAGTACTTC
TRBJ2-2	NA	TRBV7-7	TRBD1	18	CASSLQIQGQGNTGEPFF	TGTGCCAGCAGCTTACAGATTCAAGGACAGGGGAACACCGGGGAGCCGTTTTTT
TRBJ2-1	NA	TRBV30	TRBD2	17	CACSSSGGASGWNEQFF	TGTGCCTGTTCATCCAGCGGGGGGGCCTCGGGGTGGAATGAGCAGTTCTTC
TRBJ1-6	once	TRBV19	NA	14	CASSILGANSPLHF	TGTGCCAGTAGTATCTTGGGGGCTAATTCACCCCTCCACTTT
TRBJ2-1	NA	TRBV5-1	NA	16	CASIIGGRLPYNEQFF	TGCGCCAGCATCATCGGAGGTAGACTCCCCTACAATGAGCAGTTCTTC
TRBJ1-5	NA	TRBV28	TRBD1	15	CASSPHRGVLKPQHF	TGTGCCAGCAGCCCCCACAGGGGCGTTCTTAAGCCCCAGCATTTT
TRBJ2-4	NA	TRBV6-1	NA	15	CASSEIPLGSSIQYF	TGTGCCAGCAGTGAAATACCCCTAGGTAGTAGCATTCAGTACTTC
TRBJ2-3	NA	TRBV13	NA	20	CASSLRQDFLSRRSTDTQYF	TGTGCCAGCAGCTTAAGGCAGGACTTTCTCAGTCGGAGAAGCACAGATACGCAGTATTTT
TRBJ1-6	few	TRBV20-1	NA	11	CSARNSDSLHF	TGCAGTGCTAGAAATTCGGACTCTCTCCACTTT
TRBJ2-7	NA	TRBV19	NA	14	CASSMTGVGYEQYF	TGTGCCAGTAGTATGACAGGAGTTGGGTACGAGCAGTACTTC
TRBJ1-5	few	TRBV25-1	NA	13	CASSVAGNQPQHF	TGTGCCAGCAGTGTAGCGGGGAATCAGCCCCAGCATTTT
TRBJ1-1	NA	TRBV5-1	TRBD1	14	CASSFGTGGFEAFF	TGCGCCAGCAGCTTTGGGACAGGGGGCTTTGAAGCTTTCTTT
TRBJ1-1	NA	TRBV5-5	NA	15	CASSLAGVPNTEAFF	TGTGCCAGCAGCTTGGCGGGGGTACCGAACACTGAAGCTTTCTTT
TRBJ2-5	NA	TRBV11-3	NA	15	CASSAKTVPQETQYF	TGTGCCAGCAGCGCTAAGACAGTGCCCCAAGAGACCCAGTACTTC
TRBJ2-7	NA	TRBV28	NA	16	CASSPTLLLPTYEQYF	TGTGCCAGCAGCCCAACACTGCTACTACCAACCTACGAGCAGTACTTC
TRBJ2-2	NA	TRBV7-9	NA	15	CASSSTGENTGELFF	TGTGCCAGCAGCTCCACGGGGGAGAACACCGGGGAGCTGTTTTTT
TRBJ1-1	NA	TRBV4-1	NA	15	CASSQDRGSNTEAFF	TGCGCCAGCAGCCAAGATCGAGGGTCGAACACTGAAGCTTTCTTT
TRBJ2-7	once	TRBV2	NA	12	CASSVSAGGQYF	TGTGCCAGCTCCGTGTCGGCAGGAGGGCAGTACTTC
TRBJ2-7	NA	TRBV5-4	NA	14	CASSRGWGTYEQYF	TGTGCCAGCAGCCGGGGTTGGGGTACCTACGAGCAGTACTTC
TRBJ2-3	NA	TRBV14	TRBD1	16	CASSRRQGTSTDTQYF	TGTGCCAGCAGCCGTCGACAGGGGACTAGCACAGATACGCAGTATTTT
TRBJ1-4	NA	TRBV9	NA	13	CASSLRENEKLFF	TGTGCCAGCAGCCTAAGAGAGAATGAAAAACTGTTTTTT
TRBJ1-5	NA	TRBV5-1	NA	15	CASRLTGDSNQPQHF	TGCGCCAGCAGGTTAACGGGGGATAGCAATCAGCCCCAGCATTTT
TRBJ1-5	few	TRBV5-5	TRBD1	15	CASSGTGDDSQPQHF	TGTGCCAGCAGCGGTACAGGGGACGATAGTCAGCCCCAGCATTTT
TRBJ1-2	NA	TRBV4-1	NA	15	CASSQDRGDIYGYTF	TGCGCCAGCAGCCAAGATCGCGGGGATATCTATGGCTACACCTTC
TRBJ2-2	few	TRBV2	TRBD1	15	CASIPTTGGIGELFF	TGTGCCAGCATCCCAACGACAGGGGGGATCGGGGAGCTGTTTTTT
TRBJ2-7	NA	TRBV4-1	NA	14	CASSQTQGSDEQYF	TGCGCCAGCAGCCAAACCCAGGGATCGGACGAGCAGTACTTC
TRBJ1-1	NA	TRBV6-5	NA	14	CASTSGESRTEAFF	TGTGCCAGCACGTCGGGGGAGTCTAGGACTGAAGCTTTCTTT
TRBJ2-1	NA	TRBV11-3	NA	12	CASSLETSGPFF	TGTGCCAGCAGCTTAGAGACTTCTGGTCCGTTCTTC
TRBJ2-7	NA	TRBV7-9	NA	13	CASSPDSSYEQYF	TGTGCCAGCAGCCCGGACAGCTCCTACGAGCAGTACTTC